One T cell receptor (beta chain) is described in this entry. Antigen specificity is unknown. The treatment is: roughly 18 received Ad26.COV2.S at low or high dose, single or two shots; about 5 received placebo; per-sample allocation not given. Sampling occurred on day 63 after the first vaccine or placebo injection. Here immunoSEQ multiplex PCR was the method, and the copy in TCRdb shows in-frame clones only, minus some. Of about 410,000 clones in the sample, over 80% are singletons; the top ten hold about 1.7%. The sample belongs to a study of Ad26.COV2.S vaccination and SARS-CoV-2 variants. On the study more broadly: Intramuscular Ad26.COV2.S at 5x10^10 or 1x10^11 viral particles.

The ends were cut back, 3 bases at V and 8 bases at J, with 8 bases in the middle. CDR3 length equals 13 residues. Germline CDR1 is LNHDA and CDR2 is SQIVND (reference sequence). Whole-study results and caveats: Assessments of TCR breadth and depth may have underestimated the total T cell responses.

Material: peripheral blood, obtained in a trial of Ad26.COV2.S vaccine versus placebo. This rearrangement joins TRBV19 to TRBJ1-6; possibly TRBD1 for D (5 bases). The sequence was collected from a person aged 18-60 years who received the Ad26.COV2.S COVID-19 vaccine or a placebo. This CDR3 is CASSITGDSPLHF. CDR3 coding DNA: TGTGCCAGTAGTATTACAGGCGATTCACCCCTCCACTTT.